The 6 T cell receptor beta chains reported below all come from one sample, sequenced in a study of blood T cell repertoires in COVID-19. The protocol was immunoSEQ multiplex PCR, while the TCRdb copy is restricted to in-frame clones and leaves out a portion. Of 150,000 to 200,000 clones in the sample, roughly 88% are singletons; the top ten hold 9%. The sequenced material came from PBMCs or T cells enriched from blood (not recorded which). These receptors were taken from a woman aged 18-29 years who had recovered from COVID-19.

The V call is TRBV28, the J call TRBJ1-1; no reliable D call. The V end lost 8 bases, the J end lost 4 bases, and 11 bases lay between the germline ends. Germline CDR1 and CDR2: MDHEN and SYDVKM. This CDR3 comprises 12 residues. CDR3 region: CASSTSFTEAFF. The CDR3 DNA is TGTGCCAGCTCGACAAGTTTCACTGAAGCTTTCTTT.

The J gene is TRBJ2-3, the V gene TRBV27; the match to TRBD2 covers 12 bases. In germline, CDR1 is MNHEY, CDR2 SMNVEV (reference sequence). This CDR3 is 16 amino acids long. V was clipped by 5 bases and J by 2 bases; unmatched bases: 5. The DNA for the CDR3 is TGTGCCAGCAGTCCAGGACTAGCGGGGAACACAGATACGCAGTATTTT. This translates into CASSPGLAGNTDTQYF.

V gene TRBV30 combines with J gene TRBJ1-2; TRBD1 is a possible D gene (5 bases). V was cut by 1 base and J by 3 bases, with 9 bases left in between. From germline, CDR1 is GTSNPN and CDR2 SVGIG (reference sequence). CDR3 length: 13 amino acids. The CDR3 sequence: CAWSGGGDYGYTF. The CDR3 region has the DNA TGTGCCTGGAGTGGGGGAGGGGACTATGGCTACACCTTC.

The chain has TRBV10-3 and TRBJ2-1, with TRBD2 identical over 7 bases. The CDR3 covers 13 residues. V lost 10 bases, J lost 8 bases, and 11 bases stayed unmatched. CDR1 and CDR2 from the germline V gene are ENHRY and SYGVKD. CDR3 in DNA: TGTGCCACCGGAGGACTAGTTTATGATGAGCAGTTCTTC. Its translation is CATGGLVYDEQFF.

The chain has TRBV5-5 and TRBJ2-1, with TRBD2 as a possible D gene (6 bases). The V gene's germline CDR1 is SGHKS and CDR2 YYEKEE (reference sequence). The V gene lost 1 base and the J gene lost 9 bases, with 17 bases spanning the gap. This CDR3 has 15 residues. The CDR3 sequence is CASSLWDFLDSEQFF. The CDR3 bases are TGTGCCAGCAGCTTGTGGGACTTTCTTGACAGTGAGCAGTTCTTC. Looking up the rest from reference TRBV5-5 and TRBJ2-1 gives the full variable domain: DAGVTQSPTHLIKTRGQQVTLRCSPISGHKSVSWYQQVLGQGPQFIFQYYEKEERGRGNFPDRFSARQFPNYSSELNVNALLLGDSALYLCASSLWDFLDSEQFFGPGTRLTVL.

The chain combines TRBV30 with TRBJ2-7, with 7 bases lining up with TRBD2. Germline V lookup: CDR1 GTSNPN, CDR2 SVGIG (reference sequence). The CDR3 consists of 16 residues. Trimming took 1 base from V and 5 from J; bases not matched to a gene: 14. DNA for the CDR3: TGTGCCTGGAGTGACCCATGGGCGGGAGAGAACCACGAGCAGTACTTC. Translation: CAWSDPWAGENHEQYF.